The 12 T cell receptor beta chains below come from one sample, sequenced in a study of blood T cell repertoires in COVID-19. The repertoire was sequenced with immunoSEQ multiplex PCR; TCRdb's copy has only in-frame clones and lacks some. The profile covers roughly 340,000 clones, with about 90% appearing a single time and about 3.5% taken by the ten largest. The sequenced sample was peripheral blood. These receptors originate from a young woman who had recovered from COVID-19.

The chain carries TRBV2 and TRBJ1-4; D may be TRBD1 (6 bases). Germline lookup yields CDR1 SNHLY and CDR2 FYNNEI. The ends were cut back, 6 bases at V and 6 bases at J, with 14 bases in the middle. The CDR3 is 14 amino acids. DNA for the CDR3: TGTGCCAGCAGAGAACAGGGTTGGTATGAAAAACTGTTTTTT. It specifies CASREQGWYEKLFF.

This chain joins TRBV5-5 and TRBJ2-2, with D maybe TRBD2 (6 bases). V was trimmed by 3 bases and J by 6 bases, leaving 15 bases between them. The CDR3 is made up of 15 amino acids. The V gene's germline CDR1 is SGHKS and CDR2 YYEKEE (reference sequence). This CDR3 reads CASSWGVLAAGELFF. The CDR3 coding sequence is TGTGCCAGCAGCTGGGGGGTCTTGGCGGCCGGGGAGCTGTTTTTT.

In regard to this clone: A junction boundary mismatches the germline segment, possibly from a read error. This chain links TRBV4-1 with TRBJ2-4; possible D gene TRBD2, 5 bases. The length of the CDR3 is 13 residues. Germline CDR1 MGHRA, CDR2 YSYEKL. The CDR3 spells CASSQDIPLVMNF. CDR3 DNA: TGCGCCAGCAGCCAAGATATTCCACTAGTTATGAACTTC.

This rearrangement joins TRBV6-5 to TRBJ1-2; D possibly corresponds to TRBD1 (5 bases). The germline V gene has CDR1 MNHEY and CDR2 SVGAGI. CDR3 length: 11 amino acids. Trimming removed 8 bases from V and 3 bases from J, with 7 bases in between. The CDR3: CASGAYYGYTF. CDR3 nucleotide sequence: TGTGCCAGCGGGGCTTACTATGGCTACACCTTC.

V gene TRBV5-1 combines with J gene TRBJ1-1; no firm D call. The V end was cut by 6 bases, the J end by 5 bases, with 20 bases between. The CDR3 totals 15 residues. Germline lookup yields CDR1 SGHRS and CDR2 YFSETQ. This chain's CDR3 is CASKVVSRTGTEAFF. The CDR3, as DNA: TGCGCCAGCAAGGTTGTCTCCAGGACTGGGACTGAAGCTTTCTTT. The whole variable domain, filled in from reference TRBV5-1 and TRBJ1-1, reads KAGVTQTPRYLIKTRGQQVTLSCSPISGHRSVSWYQQTPGQGLQFLFEYFSETQRNKGNFPGRFSGRQFSNSRSEMNVSTLELGDSALYLCASKVVSRTGTEAFFGQGTRLTVV.

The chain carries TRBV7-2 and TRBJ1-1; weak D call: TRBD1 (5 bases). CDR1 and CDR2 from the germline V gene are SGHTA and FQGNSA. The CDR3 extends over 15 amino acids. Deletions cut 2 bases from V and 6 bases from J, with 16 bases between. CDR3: CASSLNRGGFSEAFF. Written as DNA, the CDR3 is TGTGCCAGCAGCTTAAATCGCGGGGGTTTCTCTGAAGCTTTCTTT.

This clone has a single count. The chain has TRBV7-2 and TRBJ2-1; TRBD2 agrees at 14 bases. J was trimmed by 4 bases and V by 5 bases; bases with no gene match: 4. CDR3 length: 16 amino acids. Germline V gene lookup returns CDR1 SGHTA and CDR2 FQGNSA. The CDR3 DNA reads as TGTGCCAGCAGCCCGGGACTAGCGGGGGTTTACAATGAGCAGTTCTTC. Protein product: CASSPGLAGVYNEQFF.

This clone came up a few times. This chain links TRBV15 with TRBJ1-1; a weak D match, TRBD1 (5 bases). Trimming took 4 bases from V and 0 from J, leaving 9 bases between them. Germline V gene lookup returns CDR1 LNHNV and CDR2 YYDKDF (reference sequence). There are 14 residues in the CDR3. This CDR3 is CATSKRQMNTEAFF. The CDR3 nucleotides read TGTGCCACCAGCAAAAGACAGATGAACACTGAAGCTTTCTTT.

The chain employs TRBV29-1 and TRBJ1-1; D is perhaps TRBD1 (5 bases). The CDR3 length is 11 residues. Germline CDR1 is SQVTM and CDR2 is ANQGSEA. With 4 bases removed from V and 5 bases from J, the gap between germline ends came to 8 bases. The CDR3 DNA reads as TGCAGCGTTGGCGGGGGGACTGAAGCTTTCTTT. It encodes CSVGGGTEAFF. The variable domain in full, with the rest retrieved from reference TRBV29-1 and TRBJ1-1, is SAVISQKPSRDICQRGTSLTIQCQVDSQVTMMFWYRQQPGQSLTLIATANQGSEATYESGFVIDKFPISRPNLTFSTLTVSNMSPEDSSIYLCSVGGGTEAFFGQGTRLTVV.

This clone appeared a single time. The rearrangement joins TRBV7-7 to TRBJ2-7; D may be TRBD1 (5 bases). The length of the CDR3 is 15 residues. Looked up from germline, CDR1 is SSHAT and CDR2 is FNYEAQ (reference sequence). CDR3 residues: CASSLDLQATYEQYV. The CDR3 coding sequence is TGTGCCAGCAGTTTAGACTTACAGGCCACCTACGAGCAGTACGTC.

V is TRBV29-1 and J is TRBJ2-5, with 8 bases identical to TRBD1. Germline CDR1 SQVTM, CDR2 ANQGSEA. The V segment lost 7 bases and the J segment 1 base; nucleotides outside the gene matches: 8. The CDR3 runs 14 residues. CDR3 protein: CSAIPDRGQETQYF. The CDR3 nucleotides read TGCAGCGCTATCCCCGACAGGGGCCAAGAGACCCAGTACTTC.

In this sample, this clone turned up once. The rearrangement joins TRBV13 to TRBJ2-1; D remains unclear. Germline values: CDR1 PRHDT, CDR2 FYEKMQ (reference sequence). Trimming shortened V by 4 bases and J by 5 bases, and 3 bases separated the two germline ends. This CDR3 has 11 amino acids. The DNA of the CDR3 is TGTGCCAGCAGCTCGGACAATGAGCAGTTCTTC. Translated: CASSSDNEQFF.